Shown below are 16 T cell receptor beta chains from a single sample sequenced in a study of blood T cell repertoires in COVID-19. Here immunoSEQ multiplex PCR was the method, and the copy in TCRdb shows in-frame clones only, minus some. The table shows 190,000 or so clones, with approximately 84% occurring only once. The material sequenced was peripheral blood. The receptors here all came from a human donor with acute or convalescent COVID-19. The donor label of this sample is uncertain.

This clone was observed a few times. The sample holds other DNA sequences that translate to the same CDR3. The chain is built from TRBV5-1 and TRBJ1-6; D remains ambiguous. V lost 2 bases and J 0 bases, leaving 6 bases between the germline ends. Germline assignment: CDR1 SGHRS and CDR2 YFSETQ. This CDR3 comprises 15 residues. The CDR3 DNA is TGCGCCAGCAGCTTTGAGGGCTCCTATAATTCACCCCTCCACTTT. Translated: CASSFEGSYNSPLHF.

This chain joins TRBV5-1 and TRBJ2-4; weak D call: TRBD2 (6 bases). Germline V gene lookup returns CDR1 SGHRS and CDR2 YFSETQ. Trimming took off 0 bases at V and 7 bases at J, with 8 bases between the two ends. There are 13 residues in the CDR3. Written as DNA, the CDR3 is TGCGCCAGCAGCTTGGCCCGGGGGAACATTCAGTACTTC. Translation gives CASSLARGNIQYF.

The chain recombines TRBV21-1 with TRBJ1-6; the table's D call of TRBD1 was not tested on the DNA. TRBV21-1 is labeled a pseudogene. This CDR3 contains 20 residues. The CDR3 region has the DNA TGTGCCAGCAGCAAAAGTAAAGGGACAGGGGGGAAGCACAGACATTCACCCCTCCACTTT. Its protein is CASSKSKGTGGKHRHSPLHF.

This chain uses TRBV25-1 with TRBJ2-1, with D hard to call. The germline V gene encodes CDR1 MGHDK and CDR2 SYGVNS. This CDR3 comprises 13 residues. The germline V and J ends were trimmed by 3 bases and 7 bases, with 10 bases remaining between them. CDR3 DNA sequence: TGTGCCAGCAGTGAGATGGAGATAAATGAGCAGTTCTTC. Amino acid sequence: CASSEMEINEQFF.

As DNA, the CDR3 is TGTGCCAGCAGCCCTGGGAGCCTCTGGGGCTACACCTTC. It specifies CASSPGSLWGYTF. The genes are TRBV28 and TRBJ1-2; D is uncertain. The CDR3 is 13 amino acids. Germline lookup yields CDR1 MDHEN and CDR2 SYDVKM. V gave up 6 bases and J gave up 8 bases, with 16 bases separating them.

This chain uses TRBV30 with TRBJ1-2; 7 bases align to TRBD1. J lost 2 bases, V lost 5 bases, and 8 bases had no gene match. The CDR3 contains 14 residues. Germline CDR1 GTSNPN, CDR2 SVGIG (reference sequence). Here the CDR3 DNA reads TGTGCCTGGGCTGCCGGGACAGCCAACTATGGCTACACCTTC. Protein product: CAWAAGTANYGYTF.

The V gene is TRBV18, the J gene TRBJ2-1; D is ambiguous. V lost 3 bases to trimming and J lost 8 bases, with 8 bases between them. Germline-derived CDR1 and CDR2 are KGHSH and LQKENI. The CDR3 contains 12 residues. The CDR3 loop is CASSPQADEQFF. In DNA form, the CDR3 reads TGTGCCAGCTCACCGCAGGCAGATGAGCAGTTCTTC.

This rearrangement joins TRBV5-6 to TRBJ1-2; D not resolved. Trimming pared 3 bases from V and 8 bases from J, leaving 8 bases between. CDR3 length: 11 amino acids. Germline CDR1 SGHDT, CDR2 YYEEEE. In DNA form, the CDR3 reads TGTGCCAGCAGCTATGAGACAGGCTACACCTTC. Translation gives CASSYETGYTF.

The chain links TRBV30 to TRBJ2-1, with D possibly TRBD2 on 5 matching bases. Germline lookup yields CDR1 GTSNPN and CDR2 SVGIG (reference sequence). The CDR3 sequence is 14 residues long. The V end was cut by 8 bases, the J end by 0 bases, with 14 bases between. In DNA form, the CDR3 reads TGTGCCGGAGGCGCGGTGAGCTCCTACAATGAGCAGTTCTTC. This gives the protein CAGGAVSSYNEQFF.

This clone was seen a handful of times. The chain has TRBV5-5 and TRBJ2-7; 8 bases agree with TRBD1. CDR1 is SGHKS and CDR2 is YYEKEE in the germline V gene (reference sequence). The CDR3 runs to 17 residues. V lost 3 bases to trimming and J lost 3 bases; unmatched junction nucleotides: 14. The CDR3 sequence: CASSSQGQGALSYEQYF. DNA of the CDR3: TGTGCCAGCAGCTCACAAGGACAGGGCGCCCTCAGCTACGAGCAGTACTTC.

This clone appeared a few times. The V gene is TRBV28, the J gene TRBJ1-5; 9 bases map to TRBD1. The CDR3 is 15 residues long. J lost 7 bases, V lost 0 bases, and 4 bases had no gene match. Germline CDR1 reads MDHEN; CDR2 reads SYDVKM. This chain's CDR3 is CASSLWGQGGQPQHF. CDR3 in DNA: TGTGCCAGCAGTTTATGGGGACAGGGAGGCCAGCCCCAGCATTTT.

The rearrangement joins TRBV5-1 to TRBJ1-6; D is possibly TRBD1 (5 bases). The V and J ends lost 7 bases and 5 bases respectively, with 13 bases between them. Germline CDR1 SGHRS, CDR2 YFSETQ. This CDR3 is 14 amino acids long. The CDR3 here is CASSGASDNSPLHF. DNA for the CDR3: TGCGCCAGCTCTGGGGCCTCTGATAATTCACCCCTCCACTTT.

J is TRBJ2-1 and V is TRBV2; TRBD2 aligns across 13 bases. With V trimmed by 7 bases and J by 8 bases, 8 bases remained unmatched. The CDR3 runs 15 residues. CDR1 and CDR2 from the germline V gene are SNHLY and FYNNEI. The CDR3 is CASNPGLAGVYEQFF. In DNA form, the CDR3 reads TGTGCCAGCAACCCCGGACTAGCGGGAGTGTATGAGCAGTTCTTC.

This clone was counted a few times. V and J are TRBV12-3 or TRBV12-4 and TRBJ1-1; unclear D gene. V gave up 5 bases and J gave up 6 bases, with 7 bases separating them. CDR3 length: 11 amino acids. The CDR3 DNA follows: TGTGCCAGCAGTGCCCGGGCTGAAGCTTTCTTT. Its protein product is CASSARAEAFF.

This clone was detected only a few times. J is TRBJ2-2 and V is TRBV19; perhaps TRBD2 as D (6 bases). The CDR3 contains 14 residues. The V end lost 8 bases, the J end lost 0 bases, and 10 bases lay between the germline ends. Looked up from germline, CDR1 is LNHDA and CDR2 is SQIVND (reference sequence). Written as DNA, the CDR3 is TGTGCCAGTGCGGGACTCTCGAACACCGGGGAGCTGTTTTTT. Protein sequence: CASAGLSNTGELFF.

This chain uses TRBV5-1 with TRBJ2-3; tentative D call: TRBD1 (5 bases). Germline loops: CDR1 SGHRS, CDR2 YFSETQ. Trimming shortened V by 4 bases and J by 3 bases, and 9 bases separated the two germline ends. The length of the CDR3 is 13 residues. The CDR3 protein is CASSQGWTDTQYF. The CDR3 nucleotides are TGCGCCAGCAGCCAGGGATGGACAGATACGCAGTATTTT.